This is a list of T cell receptor beta chains from one sample in a study of cytomegalovirus exposure and HLA in healthy donors. Profiling relied on immunoSEQ multiplex PCR, and the TCRdb table lists in-frame clones only, not all of them. This sample has 250,000 to 350,000 clones, with roughly 90% found just once. The material sequenced was PBMCs. All receptors come from a woman in her late teens or twenties in good health and CMV-seronegative. The CDR3 runs from the conserved cysteine through the conserved F or W. A D gene is named only where the DNA matches it firmly. Rows give clone size only sometimes, using once, few, many, or a class for an expanded clone.

CASGLRGNTEAFF | TGTGCTAGTGGTTTGCGAGGGAACACTGAAGCTTTCTTT | TRBV12-5 | . | TRBJ1-1 | .
CASSADSGPGELFF | TGTGCCAGTAGTGCGGACTCGGGCCCCGGGGAGCTGTTTTTT | TRBV19 | . | TRBJ2-2 | .
CASSVGVGHGELFF | TGTGCCAGCAGCGTAGGAGTTGGTCACGGGGAGCTGTTTTTT | TRBV9 | few | TRBJ2-2 | .
CASSPEASYEQYF | TGTGCCAGCAGCCCCGAAGCGTCCTACGAGCAGTACTTC | TRBV7-9 | . | TRBJ2-7 | .
CASSVRLAGEAYEQYF | TGTGCCAGCAGTGTGCGACTAGCGGGAGAGGCCTACGAGCAGTACTTC | TRBV6-4 | . | TRBJ2-7 | TRBD2
CASSPSRERSDTQYF | TGTGCCAGCAGTCCGTCCCGGGAGAGATCAGATACGCAGTATTTT | TRBV6-6 | . | TRBJ2-3 | .
CSVGTGPYNEQFF | TGCAGCGTTGGCACAGGACCCTACAATGAGCAGTTCTTC | TRBV29-1 | few | TRBJ2-1 | .
CASSQGGRSYNTEAFF | TGTGCCAGCAGCCAGGGTGGCAGGAGCTATAACACTGAAGCTTTCTTT | TRBV7-9 | . | TRBJ1-1 | .
CASTGTGATYEQYF | TGTGCCAGCACCGGGACAGGGGCAACCTACGAGCAGTACTTC | TRBV6-6 | . | TRBJ2-7 | TRBD1
CASSPSQWGSGSGWYF | . | TRBV27 | . | TRBJ2-7 | .
CASSPGVRGGATNEKLFF | TGTGCCAGCTCACCAGGGGTCCGAGGAGGGGCGACTAATGAAAAACTGTTTTTT | TRBV18 | . | TRBJ1-4 | .
CASSPLQLISYSYEQYF | TGTGCCAGCAGCCCACTCCAACTTATATCCTACTCCTACGAGCAGTACTTC | TRBV7-8 | . | TRBJ2-7 | .
CASSPRWEYNEQFF | TGTGCCAGCAGCCCCCGGTGGGAGTACAATGAGCAGTTCTTC | TRBV9 | . | TRBJ2-1 | .
CASSLGLTPRGRGAYTF | TGTGCCAGCAGCTTAGGCCTGACGCCTAGGGGGCGCGGCGCCTACACCTTC | TRBV13 | . | TRBJ1-2 | TRBD1
CASSTADREAEQYF | TGTGCCAGTAGTACAGCGGACAGGGAAGCCGAGCAGTACTTC | TRBV19 | . | TRBJ2-7 | TRBD1
CSVSDRSGISSGNTIYF | TGCAGCGTTAGCGACAGGTCGGGCATCAGCTCTGGAAACACCATATATTTT | TRBV29-1 | . | TRBJ1-3 | .
CASSYSWVSGGNEQFF | TGTGCCAGCAGTTACTCGTGGGTTAGCGGGGGGAATGAGCAGTTCTTC | TRBV6-5 | once | TRBJ2-1 | TRBD2
CSVSGTAGNTIYF | TGCAGCGTCTCCGGGACAGCTGGAAACACCATATATTTT | TRBV29-1 | once | TRBJ1-3 | TRBD1
CAGTGGSGTEAFF | TGTGCCGGTACCGGGGGGAGCGGCACTGAAGCTTTCTTT | TRBV30 | . | TRBJ1-1 | .
CASSLFRREGPEQYF | TGTGCCAGCAGTTTATTTCGGCGGGAGGGCCCCGAGCAGTACTTC | TRBV28 | . | TRBJ2-7 | TRBD2
CASSGQGAAGELFF | TGTGCCAGCAGCGGACAGGGGGCCGCCGGGGAGCTGTTTTTT | TRBV14 | . | TRBJ2-2 | TRBD1
CATSRDDGYRDSNTEAFF | TGTGCCACCAGCAGAGATGATGGTTACAGGGATTCGAACACTGAAGCTTTCTTT | TRBV15 | . | TRBJ1-1 | .
CASSQAREGLWNEQFF | TGCGCCAGCAGCCAGGCTAGGGAGGGCCTCTGGAATGAGCAGTTCTTC | TRBV4-3 | . | TRBJ2-1 | TRBD2
CASSLGATGVWGTDTQYF | TGTGCCAGCAGCTTAGGGGCGACGGGAGTTTGGGGGACAGATACGCAGTATTTT | TRBV7-2 | . | TRBJ2-3 | .
CASRPIRSRGGHEQFF | TGTGCCAGCAGACCCATACGCTCGCGGGGGGGGCATGAGCAGTTCTTC | TRBV11-2 | . | TRBJ2-1 | TRBD2
CASKSGSGSYEQYF | TGTGCCAGCAAAAGCGGGAGTGGATCCTACGAGCAGTACTTC | TRBV28 | . | TRBJ2-7 | TRBD2
CASPPRGAGYEQYF | TGTGCCAGCCCACCAAGGGGCGCGGGGTACGAGCAGTACTTC | TRBV21-1 | . | TRBJ2-7 | .
CAISDDRGRRDTQYF | TGTGCCATCAGTGATGACAGGGGGCGGAGGGATACGCAGTATTTT | TRBV10-3 | . | TRBJ2-3 | TRBD1
CASAPSPEQPQHF | TGTGCTAGTGCCCCCTCCCCGGAGCAGCCCCAGCATTTT | TRBV12-5 | few | TRBJ1-5 | .
CASSLMSSGNTGELFF | TGTGCCAGCAGCTTAATGTCTAGCGGTAACACCGGGGAGCTGTTTTTT | TRBV11-1 | once | TRBJ2-2 | TRBD2
CSVQQLAGISYEQYF | TGCAGCGTCCAGCAGCTAGCGGGAATCTCCTACGAGCAGTACTTC | TRBV29-1 | . | TRBJ2-7 | TRBD2
CSVPGDYGYTF | TGCAGCGTCCCCGGAGACTATGGCTACACCTTC | TRBV29-1 | few | TRBJ1-2 | .
CASSRGTGIGNTIYF | TGTGCCAGCAGCCGGGGGACAGGGATCGGAAACACCATATATTTT | TRBV2 | . | TRBJ1-3 | TRBD1
CASSKPGQGTDTQYF | TGTGCCAGCAGCAAACCGGGACAGGGCACAGATACGCAGTATTTT | TRBV28 | . | TRBJ2-3 | TRBD1
CASSHPPSGRNEQFF | TGCGCCAGCAGCCATCCCCCGAGCGGGAGAAATGAGCAGTTCTTC | TRBV4-1 | . | TRBJ2-1 | TRBD2
CASSLELAYNEQFF | TGTGCCAGCAGCTTAGAACTAGCTTACAATGAGCAGTTCTTC | TRBV11-1 | once | TRBJ2-1 | .
CASSLSRDSTTNEKLFF | TGTGCCAGCAGTTTATCAAGGGACAGTACAACTAATGAAAAACTGTTTTTT | TRBV28 | once | TRBJ1-4 | TRBD1
CSPSPGLSNEQFF | TGCAGCCCCTCACCGGGACTCTCGAATGAGCAGTTCTTC | TRBV29-1 | . | TRBJ2-1 | .
CASSPPRVIYNEQFF | TGTGCCAGCTCACCACCCCGTGTTATCTACAATGAGCAGTTCTTC | TRBV18 | . | TRBJ2-1 | .
CASSQGPGSGRTDTQYF | TGCGCCAGCAGCCAAGGTCCGGGGAGCGGGAGGACAGATACGCAGTATTTT | TRBV4-1 | once | TRBJ2-3 | TRBD2
CASSELSTRVSTDTQYF | TGTGCCAGCAGTGAATTAAGTACGCGGGTGAGCACAGATACGCAGTATTTT | TRBV25-1 | . | TRBJ2-3 | .
CATHQGLAGVLGSGELFF | TGTGCCACACATCAGGGACTAGCGGGAGTTCTAGGGTCCGGGGAGCTGTTTTTT | TRBV2 | few | TRBJ2-2 | TRBD2
CASSPQGTGELFF | TGTGCCAGCAGCCCCCAGGGGACCGGGGAGCTGTTTTTT | TRBV11-2 | . | TRBJ2-2 | .
CASSLQVTSYEQYF | TGCGCCAGCAGCTTACAAGTTACCTCCTACGAGCAGTACTTC | TRBV5-1 | . | TRBJ2-7 | .
CASSPSGSDGSDTQYF | TGTGCCAGCAGCCCTAGCGGATCCGACGGATCAGATACGCAGTATTTT | TRBV6-4 | few | TRBJ2-3 | TRBD2
CSVPAPGQGATDTQYF | TGCAGCGTTCCCGCCCCGGGACAGGGGGCCACAGATACGCAGTATTTT | TRBV29-1 | once | TRBJ2-3 | TRBD1
CASSQPLLGGAHEQYF | TGCGCCAGCAGCCAGCCCCTACTGGGGGGGGCCCACGAGCAGTACTTC | TRBV4-1 | . | TRBJ2-7 | .
CASSGSPADTQYF | TGTGCCAGCAGTGGGTCTCCGGCAGATACGCAGTATTTT | TRBV6-1 | . | TRBJ2-3 | .
CASSVFRYNEQFF | TGTGCCAGCAGTGTTTTTCGGTACAATGAGCAGTTCTTC | TRBV27 | . | TRBJ2-1 | .
CASSPRGERLAREYNEQFF | TGCGCCAGCAGCCCCCGGGGGGAAAGACTAGCGAGAGAGTACAATGAGCAGTTCTTC | TRBV4-3 | . | TRBJ2-1 | TRBD2
CASGDRGLGEAFF | TGTGCCAGCGGGGACAGGGGGCTTGGTGAAGCTTTCTTT | TRBV25-1 | . | TRBJ1-1 | TRBD1
CASSLSNGANEKLFF | TGTGCCAGCAGCTTATCCAACGGGGCTAATGAAAAACTGTTTTTT | TRBV7-8 | . | TRBJ1-4 | .
CASSLDSVNTGELFF | TGTGCCAGCAGCTTAGATTCTGTGAACACCGGGGAGCTGTTTTTT | TRBV7-2 | . | TRBJ2-2 | .
CASSRTAGADNTGELFF | TGCGCCAGCAGCAGAACCGCGGGAGCGGACAACACCGGGGAGCTGTTTTTT | TRBV5-1 | . | TRBJ2-2 | TRBD2
CASSVDSKTQYF | TGTGCCAGCAGCGTAGACTCAAAGACCCAGTACTTC | TRBV9 | . | TRBJ2-5 | .